The 7 T cell receptor beta chains given below trace back to one sample, sequenced in a study of CD8+ T cells in alopecia areata. After isolation, RNA underwent reverse transcription to generate cDNA as the sequencing template. Assay: immunoSEQ multiplex PCR; the TCRdb copy retains only in-frame clones and omits some. This table has around 200,000 clones, about 64% appearing once. The treatment here: oral pan-JAK inhibitor, 5-10 mg twice daily. The sequenced sample was CD4+ T cells sorted from blood, obtained at week 4, from a patient treated with tofacitinib. The source of these receptors is a human donor with alopecia areata.

This clone was counted only a few times. The chain employs TRBV4-3 and TRBJ2-1; D assignment may be TRBD1 or TRBD2 (5 bases each). The CDR3 has 17 amino acids. The ends were cut back, 2 bases at V and 4 bases at J, with 18 bases in the middle. Germline values: CDR1 LGHNA, CDR2 YSLEER. The CDR3 coding sequence is TGCGCCAGCAGCCAACAGACGACGGGACCCCTGTACAATGAGCAGTTCTTC. It yields the protein CASSQQTTGPLYNEQFF.

The rearrangement links TRBV6-5 to TRBJ1-2, with a weak D call TRBD1 (5 bases). CDR3 length: 13 residues. The V and J ends lost 0 bases and 6 bases respectively, with 8 bases between them. Germline assignment: CDR1 MNHEY and CDR2 SVGAGI. Here the CDR3 DNA reads TGTGCCAGCAGTTACTCGGCAGGGAATGGCTACACCTTC. This gives the protein CASSYSAGNGYTF.

V and J are TRBV30 and TRBJ1-2; no firm D call. CDR1 and CDR2 (germline): GTSNPN, SVGIG (reference sequence). V lost 0 bases to trimming and J lost 3 bases, with 8 bases between them. The length of the CDR3 is 13 residues. This CDR3 is CAWSVEQYYGYTF. The CDR3 DNA follows: TGTGCCTGGAGTGTAGAACAATACTATGGCTACACCTTC.

The chain employs TRBV30 and TRBJ1-5, with 7 bases fitting TRBD1. Germline assignment: CDR1 GTSNPN and CDR2 SVGIG (reference sequence). This CDR3 has 15 residues. With 1 base clipped from V and 5 bases from J, the junction kept 8 bases outside the gene matches. The CDR3 DNA reads as TGTGCCTGGAGTGGGGCTGCAGGGGGGCATCAGCCCCAGCATTTT. It translates to CAWSGAAGGHQPQHF.

This clone was detected a few times. The chain is built from TRBV7-2 and TRBJ2-5; D is undetermined. The CDR3 is 14 amino acids. Germline V gene sequence: CDR1 SGHTA, CDR2 FQGNSA. V shed 5 bases and J shed 7 bases, with 17 bases lying between them. In DNA, the CDR3 is TGTGCCAGCAGCCACTTGACACAGCGTAGGACCCAGTACTTC. Its protein product is CASSHLTQRRTQYF.

J is TRBJ1-2 and V is TRBV13; a possible D gene is TRBD1 (5 bases). This CDR3 has 13 amino acids. Trimming left V 5 bases short and J 4 bases short, with 11 bases between. Germline CDR1 is PRHDT and CDR2 is FYEKMQ (reference sequence). The CDR3 DNA sequence: TGTGCCAGCAGCCCGACAGTGCCCTATGGCTACACCTTC. This codes for CASSPTVPYGYTF.

This rearrangement joins TRBV18 to TRBJ2-5, with D unresolved. Germline V lookup: CDR1 KGHSH, CDR2 LQKENI. V lost 2 bases to trimming and J lost 3 bases, with 4 bases between them. The CDR3 totals 12 residues. The CDR3 spells CASSPREETQYF. The CDR3 coding sequence is TGTGCCAGCTCACCAAGGGAAGAGACCCAGTACTTC.